This T cell receptor (beta chain) was sequenced for a study of cytomegalovirus exposure and HLA in healthy donors. Germline V gene sequence: CDR1 SGDLS, CDR2 YYNGEE. The J segment lost 4 bases and the V segment lost 0 bases, leaving 9 bases of the junction unmatched. This CDR3 comprises 16 residues. Both 60 Vbeta primers and 13 Jbeta primers went into the PCR. The repertoire was sequenced with immunoSEQ multiplex PCR; TCRdb's copy has only in-frame clones and lacks some. The repertoire table contains some 200,000 clones. The chain employs TRBV9 and TRBJ2-5, with 7 bases that match TRBD1. The sample taken for sequencing was PBMCs. The TCR sequence derives from a girl aged 2 to 10 in good health and CMV-seropositive. This chain's CDR3 is CASSVGARQGGETQYF. In nucleotides, the CDR3 is TGTGCCAGCAGCGTAGGGGCCCGACAGGGTGGAGAGACCCAGTACTTC.